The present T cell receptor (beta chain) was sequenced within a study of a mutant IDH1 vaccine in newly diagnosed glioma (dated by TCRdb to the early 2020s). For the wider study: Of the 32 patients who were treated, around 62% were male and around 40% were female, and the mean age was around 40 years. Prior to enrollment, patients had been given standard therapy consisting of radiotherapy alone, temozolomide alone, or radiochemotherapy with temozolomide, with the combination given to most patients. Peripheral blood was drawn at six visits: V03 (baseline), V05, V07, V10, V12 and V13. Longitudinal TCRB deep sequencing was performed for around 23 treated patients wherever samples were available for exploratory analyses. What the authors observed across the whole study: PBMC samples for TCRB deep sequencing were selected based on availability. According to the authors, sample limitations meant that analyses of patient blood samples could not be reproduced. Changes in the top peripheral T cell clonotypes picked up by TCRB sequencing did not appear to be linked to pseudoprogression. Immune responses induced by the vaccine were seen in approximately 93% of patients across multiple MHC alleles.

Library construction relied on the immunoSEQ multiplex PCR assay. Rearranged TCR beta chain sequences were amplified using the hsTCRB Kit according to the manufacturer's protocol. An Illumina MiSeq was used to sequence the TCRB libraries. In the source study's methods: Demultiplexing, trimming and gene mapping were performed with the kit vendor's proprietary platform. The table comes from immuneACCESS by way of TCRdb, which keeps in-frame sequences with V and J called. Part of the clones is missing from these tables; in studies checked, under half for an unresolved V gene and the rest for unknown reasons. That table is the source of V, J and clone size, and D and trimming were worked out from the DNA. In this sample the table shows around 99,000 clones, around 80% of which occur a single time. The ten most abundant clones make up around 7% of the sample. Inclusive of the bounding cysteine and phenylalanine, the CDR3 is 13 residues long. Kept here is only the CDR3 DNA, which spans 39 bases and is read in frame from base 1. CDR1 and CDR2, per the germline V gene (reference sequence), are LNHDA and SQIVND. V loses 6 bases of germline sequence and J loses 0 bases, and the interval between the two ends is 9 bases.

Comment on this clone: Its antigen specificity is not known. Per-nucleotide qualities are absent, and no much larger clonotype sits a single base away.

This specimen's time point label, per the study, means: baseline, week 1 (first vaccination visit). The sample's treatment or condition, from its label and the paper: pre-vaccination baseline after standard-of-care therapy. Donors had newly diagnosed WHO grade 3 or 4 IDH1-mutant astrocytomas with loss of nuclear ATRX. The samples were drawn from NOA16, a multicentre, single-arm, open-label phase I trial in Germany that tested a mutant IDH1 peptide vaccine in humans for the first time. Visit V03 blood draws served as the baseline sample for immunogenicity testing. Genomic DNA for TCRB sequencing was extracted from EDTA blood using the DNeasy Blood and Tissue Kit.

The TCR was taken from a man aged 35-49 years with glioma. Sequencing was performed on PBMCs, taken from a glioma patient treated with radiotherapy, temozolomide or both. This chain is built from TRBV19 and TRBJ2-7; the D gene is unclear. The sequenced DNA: TGTGCCAGTAGCCAGTCCCGCTCCTACGAGCAGTACTTC. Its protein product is CASSQSRSYEQYF.